This TCR beta chain was documented in a study of shared clonotypes between healthy human individuals. Generated by immunoSEQ multiplex PCR, the TCRdb table keeps only in-frame clones and is missing some. The table records approximately 940,000 clones, about 80% of them present only once. The CDR3 is made up of 14 amino acids. V lost 1 base and J 2 bases, leaving 9 bases between the germline ends. Germline-derived CDR1 and CDR2 are SGHTA and FQGNSA. The rearrangement joins TRBV7-2 to TRBJ2-7; maybe TRBD2 (5 bases). The sequence was collected from a man between 18 and 29 years old in good health. Sample: memory CD4+ T cells sorted from blood. The sample's subset: CD45RA-negative fraction. DNA of the CDR3: TGTGCCAGCAGCTTAGGTGGGAGCGCCTACGAGCAGTACTTC. This translates into CASSLGGSAYEQYF.